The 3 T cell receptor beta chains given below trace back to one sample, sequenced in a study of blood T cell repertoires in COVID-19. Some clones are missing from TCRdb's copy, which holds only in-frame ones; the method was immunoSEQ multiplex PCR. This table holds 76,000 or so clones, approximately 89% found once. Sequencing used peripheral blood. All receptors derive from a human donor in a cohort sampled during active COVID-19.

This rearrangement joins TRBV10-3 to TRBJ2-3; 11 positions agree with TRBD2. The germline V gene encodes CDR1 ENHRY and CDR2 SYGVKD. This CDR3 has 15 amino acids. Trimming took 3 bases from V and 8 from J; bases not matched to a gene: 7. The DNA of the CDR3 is TGTGCCATCAGTGATCATAGCGGGGGGGCCGGTACGCAGTATTTT. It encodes CAISDHSGGAGTQYF.

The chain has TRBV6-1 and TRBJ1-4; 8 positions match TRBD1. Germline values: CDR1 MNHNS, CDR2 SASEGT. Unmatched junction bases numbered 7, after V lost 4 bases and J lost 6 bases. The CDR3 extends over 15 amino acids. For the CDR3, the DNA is TGTGCCAGCAGTGGAGCCGGGACAGGACATGAAAAACTGTTTTTT. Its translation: CASSGAGTGHEKLFF.

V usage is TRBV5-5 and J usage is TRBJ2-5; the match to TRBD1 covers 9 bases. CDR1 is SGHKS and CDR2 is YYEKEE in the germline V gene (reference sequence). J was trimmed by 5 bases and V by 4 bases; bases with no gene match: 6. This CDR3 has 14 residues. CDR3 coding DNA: TGTGCCAGCAGCCGGGACAGGGCGGGCGAGACCCAGTACTTC. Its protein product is CASSRDRAGETQYF.